This entry describes one T cell receptor beta chain. There is no known antigen for this receptor. Base qualities are missing; no much larger clone stands one base away. The data are from a study of blood T cell repertoires in COVID-19 (dated by TCRdb to 2020 to 2022). At the level of the whole study: Samples covering the acute and convalescent phases of COVID-19 were provided by collaborators in the United States, Italy and Spain. The material from the prospective study consisted of cDNA or gDNA derived from T cells, B-cell-depleted T cells, or PBMCs. Subjects who had been exposed to COVID-19, were actively infected with it, or had recovered from it provided the deeply sampled blood TCRbeta repertoires that made up the dataset. The repertoires were released in a freely available public database intended as a resource for research on the immune response to SARS-CoV-2. The samples were drawn from the first 160 participants of the ongoing ImmuneRACE study and from 1,254 subjects provided by 6 global collaborators. Nearly every sample came with metadata listing a de-identified subject ID, COVID-19 status, age in years and sex. Where available, HLA class I and class II types were obtained from metadata supplied by the sample provider rather than from assay-based typing.

TCRbeta CDR3 regions were amplified from genomic DNA by means of the immunoSEQ Assay, a bias-controlled multiplex PCR. The paper's processing steps were these. The number of nucleated cells in each sample was estimated by amplification of reference gene primers within the assay. To quantify the absolute abundance of each unique TCRbeta CDR3 rearrangement, sequence reads were collapsed and filtered. For each sample, productive Simpson clonality was calculated by taking the square root of Simpson's diversity index across productive rearrangements. TCRdb took over this immuneACCESS table, retaining in-frame rearrangements with V and J assigned. Such tables are incomplete; in checked studies, under half of the missing clones stem from an unresolved V gene, and the remainder is unexplained. V and J calls and clone size follow that table, whereas D and trimming were derived from the DNA. A total of roughly 80,000 clones appear in this sample, approximately 84% of them only once. The leading ten clones occupy just under 6% of the sample.

Each collaborating institution followed its own protocols to collect whole blood in K2EDTA tubes. Collaborator samples were shipped for TCRbeta analysis as frozen whole blood, isolated PBMCs, or DNA extracted from either sample type. The junction shows trimming of 0 bases on V and 6 bases on J, plus 6 bases between the germline ends. The CDR3 measures 13 amino acids from cysteine to phenylalanine. Of the read, only the CDR3 DNA is kept; its 39 bases are in frame from base 1. Via the germline V gene, CDR1 is SGHTA and CDR2 FQGNSA. General conclusions and limits of the study: The quantity of clinical and demographic metadata differed by source and by participant and was supplied without curation.

Here the chain combines TRBV7-2 and TRBJ2-1; a weak D assignment points to TRBD2 (6 bases agree). Sequencing input: peripheral blood. The clonotype comes from a man aged 60 to 69 with active or convalescent COVID-19. The sequenced DNA: TGTGCCAGCAGCTTAGCCGGGGGCAATGAGCAGTTCTTC. This codes for CASSLAGGNEQFF.